Shown below are 24 T cell receptor beta chains from a single sample sequenced in a study of tumor-infiltrating lymphocytes in primary liver carcinoma. Making TCR beta cDNA involved around 500 ng total RNA and a constant-region primer. Libraries for TCR beta were built through three nested multiplex PCR rounds, which together made up a slightly modified ARM-PCR procedure. Both of the initial two PCR rounds ran for around 9 cycles and employed TRBV1-TRBV30 forward primers alongside a C-beta reverse primer. TCRdb passed the multiplex PCR reads through MiXCR, listing each CDR3 protein once. The sample comprises 40,000 or so distinct CDR3 sequences, roughly 80% of which are singletons, and around 41% rests with the top ten. Total RNA and DNA came together from 20-30 mg of bulk tissue without cell sorting. Sequencing input: tumor-adjacent normal liver tissue. All receptors come from a woman in her thirties with primary liver carcinoma and hepatitis B virus infection.

In the case of this clonotype: Its ends do not fully match the called genes, so a read error is possible. The rearrangement joins TRBV10-3 to TRBJ2-1; D is unresolved. The germline gives CDR1 ENHRY, CDR2 SYGVKD. CDR3 length: 14 residues. The CDR3 sequence is CAISDVGGIDEHLF. As DNA, the CDR3 is TGTGCCATCAGTGACGTAGGTGGGATAGATGAGCACTTGTTC.

With regard to this clonotype: The junction does not match germline at one end; this may be a read error. This chain connects TRBV20-1 to TRBJ2-1; tentatively, D is TRBD1 or TRBD2 (5 bases each). This CDR3 is built from 16 residues. Germline V lookup: CDR1 DFQATT, CDR2 SNEGSKA (reference sequence). The CDR3 DNA is TGCAGTTCTAGCCAACTCGGGGCTAGCTCCTACAATGAGCAGTTCTTC. Amino acid sequence: CSSSQLGASSYNEQFF.

As regards this clonotype: A junction end diverges from the germline sequence, so it may reflect a read error. The chain joins TRBV19 to TRBJ2-2; tentatively, D is TRBD2 (6 bases). The CDR3 is 15 residues long. Germline values: CDR1 LNHDA, CDR2 SQIVND (reference sequence). The CDR3 DNA follows: TGTGCCAGTAGTTTCCGGAGGGGCCCCACCTGGGAGCTGTTTTTT. Protein sequence: CASSFRRGPTWELFF.

Note on this clonotype: At one end, the junction sequence differs from germline, possibly due to a read error. The chain couples TRBV6-5 to TRBJ2-7; D might be TRBD2 (6 bases). This CDR3 has 17 amino acids. The germline gives CDR1 MNHEY, CDR2 SVGAGI. This CDR3 is CAGSYSTGSGWVDEQYF. CDR3 DNA: TGTGCCGGCAGTTACTCGACCGGCAGCGGGTGGGTCGACGAGCAGTACTTC.

For this clonotype: One end of the junction does not line up with germline, which may come from a read error. This chain links TRBV5-8 with TRBJ2-6; a weak D match, TRBD1 (5 bases). CDR1 SGHTS and CDR2 YDEGEE come from the germline V gene. The CDR3 is made up of 16 amino acids. CDR3 region: CTGTMTGFSGANALTF. CDR3 DNA: TGTACCGGCACCATGACGGGCTTCTCTGGGGCCAACGCCCTGACTTTC.

A word on this clonotype: Germline is not matched at one junction end, which may reflect a read error. V and J are TRBV30 and TRBJ2-5, with TRBD1 identical over 9 bases. This CDR3 has 18 residues. The germline V gene has CDR1 GTSNPN and CDR2 SVGIG (reference sequence). CDR3 protein: CAWSPGTGSPMVGGTQCF. CDR3 bases: TGTGCCTGGAGTCCTGGGACAGGGAGCCCGATGGTAGGAGGGACCCAGTGCTTC.

The rearrangement joins TRBV6-2 or TRBV6-3 to TRBJ1-2, with a possible D match to TRBD1 (5 bases). CDR3 length equals 13 residues. Germline lookup yields CDR1 MNHEY and CDR2 SVGEGT. Trimming stripped 2 bases from V and 4 bases from J, with 8 bases between. The CDR3 bases are TGTGCCAGCAGTTACGAGGGGAGCTATGGCTACACCTTC. Amino acids: CASSYEGSYGYTF.

Points on this clonotype: Lacking the conserved final phenylalanine or tryptophan, this CDR3 likely reflects a read error. The limits of the CDR3 on the DNA are not certain, so only TCRdb's listed CDR3 is given. The chain is built from TRBV30 and TRBJ1-1; the table's TRBD1 call for D was not verified on the DNA. The CDR3 length is 13 residues, termini included. Germline lookup yields CDR1 GTSNPN and CDR2 SVGIG (reference sequence). The CDR3 sequence: CAWTRGGRAEALS.

Points on this clonotype: Since the CDR3 does not end with the conserved phenylalanine or tryptophan, this likely comes from a read error. The J gene is TRBJ2-7, the V gene TRBV14; D may be TRBD1 (7 bases). CDR3 length: 16 residues. The germline gives CDR1 SGHDN, CDR2 FVKESK. Written as DNA, the CDR3 is TGTGCCAGCAGCCATCGAGGGACTGTAGGGGGCTACGAACAGTACTTA. It encodes CASSHRGTVGGYEQYL.

The rearrangement joins TRBV6-2 or TRBV6-3 to TRBJ1-1, with D hard to call. CDR1 and CDR2 from the germline V gene are MNHEY and SVGEGT. Trimming left V 10 bases short and J 13 bases short, with 25 bases between. This CDR3 is built from 13 residues. CDR3 residues: CANSPTPALTDFF. DNA of the CDR3: TGTGCCAACAGCCCGACACCGGCCCTAACGGATTTCTTT.

This clonotype was recorded only once. The gene calls are TRBV6-2 or TRBV6-3 and TRBJ2-7, with a tentative D call TRBD1 (5 bases). Deletions cut 8 bases from V and 3 bases from J, with 17 bases between. This CDR3 has 14 amino acids. In germline, CDR1 is MNHEY, CDR2 SVGEGT. For the CDR3, the DNA is TGTGCCAGCGGTTGTTTCGGCAGGGACTACGAGCAGTACTTC. Translated, it gives CASGCFGRDYEQYF.

J is TRBJ2-1 and V is TRBV11-2; 8 nucleotides match TRBD2. The germline V gene has CDR1 SGHAT and CDR2 FQNNGV. The CDR3 sequence is 16 residues long. The CDR3 DNA sequence: TGTAACAGCAGCCTTGGACGAGCGGGAGATCGTTATGAGCAGTTCTTC. It is translated as CNSSLGRAGDRYEQFF.

With regard to this clonotype: An end of the junction differs from the germline gene, which may be a read error. This chain joins TRBV6-6 and TRBJ2-3, with D uncertain. The CDR3 is 17 amino acids. Germline CDR1 is MNHNY and CDR2 is SVGAGI (reference sequence). CDR3 coding DNA: TGTGCCAACAGTTACTCTTTTGGCAGCAGGTCCACAGATACGCAGTATTTT. It encodes CANSYSFGSRSTDTQYF.

CDR3 nucleotide sequence: TGTGCCAGCAGCTTCGGACTAGGACGCATAGATACGCAGTATTTT. Its protein is CASSFGLGRIDTQYF. This chain connects TRBV11-2 to TRBJ2-3; 7 bases align to TRBD2. Germline CDR1 reads SGHAT; CDR2 reads FQNNGV. The V segment lost 3 bases and the J segment 5 bases; nucleotides outside the gene matches: 8. The CDR3 covers 15 residues.

The count of this clonotype is one. The gene calls are TRBV9 and TRBJ2-3; D gene ambiguous. V shed 3 bases and J shed 2 bases, with 10 bases lying between them. Germline-derived CDR1 and CDR2 are SGDLS and YYNGEE. This CDR3 comprises 14 residues. The CDR3 region has the DNA TGTGCCAGCAGCGCTCGAGAGTTCACAGATACGCAGTATTTT. It specifies CASSAREFTDTQYF.

The chain is built from TRBV10-3 and TRBJ2-1, with a weak D call TRBD1 (6 bases). V was cut by 10 bases and J by 8 bases, with 30 bases left in between. Per germline, CDR1 ENHRY and CDR2 SYGVKD. CDR3 length equals 17 residues. CDR3 in amino acids: CATKGDASGRSLDEQFF. In DNA, the CDR3 is TGTGCCACCAAGGGGGACGCTAGTGGGAGAAGTCTCGATGAGCAGTTCTTC.

This clonotype occurred many times. The chain employs TRBV7-9 and TRBJ2-3; weak D call: TRBD2 (7 bases). V was cut by 4 bases and J by 2 bases, with 16 bases left in between. This CDR3 is built from 16 residues. The germline CDR1 and CDR2 sequences are SEHNR and FQNEAQ (reference sequence). This CDR3 is CASSSQRGAVTDTQYF. CDR3 in DNA: TGTGCCAGCAGCTCCCAACGGGGGGCTGTCACAGATACGCAGTATTTT.

As for this clonotype: The CDR3 ends on some other residue instead of the conserved phenylalanine or tryptophan, so this is likely a read error. The DNA is omitted, as the CDR3 cannot be located on it reliably, and the CDR3 follows TCRdb's listing. This chain uses TRBV7-8 with TRBJ2-3; the table calls TRBD2, which could not be checked here. Germline values: CDR1 SGHVS, CDR2 FQNEAQ. The CDR3 length is 16 residues, termini included. CDR3 amino acids: CASSLGAGWPGDTLYL.

On this clonotype itself: At one of its ends the junction is not consistent with the germline gene, which may arise from a read error. J is TRBJ1-5 and V is TRBV6-2 or TRBV6-3; tentatively, D is TRBD1 (6 bases). CDR3 length: 17 amino acids. Germline V gene lookup returns CDR1 MNHEY and CDR2 SVGEGT. The CDR3, as DNA: TGTGCAAGCAGTTACTCGATGGGGACACGGGTGTATAAGCCCCAGCATTTT. Translated, it gives CASSYSMGTRVYKPQHF.

As regards this clonotype: Since the CDR3 does not end with the conserved phenylalanine or tryptophan, this likely comes from a read error. The chain couples TRBV11-2 to TRBJ2-3; D possibly uses TRBD1 or TRBD2 (7 bases each). This CDR3 has 17 amino acids. Germline CDR1 and CDR2: SGHAT and FQNNGV. As DNA, the CDR3 is TGTGCCAGCAGCCATCGAGGGGGCGGGAGCCTCACAGTTACGCAGTATCTT. Protein sequence: CASSHRGGGSLTVTQYL.

On this clonotype: One end of the junction does not line up with germline, which may come from a read error. The CDR3 DNA is TGTGCCAGCAGTTTCAGTTGGCAGGGGTATAGTCGTGGGCAGTTATTC. Translated, it gives CASSFSWQGYSRGQLF. The V call is TRBV12-3 or TRBV12-4, the J call TRBJ2-1, with a weak D call TRBD1 (6 bases). This CDR3 is built from 16 residues.

The table lists this clonotype with many counts. V gene TRBV6-5 combines with J gene TRBJ2-3, with TRBD2 matching over 9 bases. V lost 6 bases, J lost 5 bases, and 12 bases stayed unmatched. The germline V gene has CDR1 MNHEY and CDR2 SVGAGI. This CDR3 spans 16 amino acids. CDR3 loop: CASSSSRGRARDTQYF. The CDR3 DNA reads TGTGCCAGCAGCAGCTCTCGCGGGAGGGCCAGAGATACGCAGTATTTT.

A remark on this clonotype: A much larger clone lies a single base off, so this may be a read error. This chain joins TRBV6-2 or TRBV6-3 and TRBJ2-2, with 8 bases fitting TRBD2. This CDR3 is built from 15 residues. CDR1 and CDR2 (germline): MNHEY, SVGEGT. CDR3 DNA sequence: TGTGCCAGCAGTTACACAGGGCGGGAGGTCGGGGGGCTGTTTTTT. Translating gives CASSYTGREVGGLFF.

To note about this clonotype: An end of the junction does not agree with germline; a read error may underlie this. The gene calls are TRBV12-3 or TRBV12-4 and TRBJ1-5, with D uncertain. This CDR3 contains 15 residues. The CDR3 bases are TGTGTCAGCAGTTCCCGTAAGGGTGGAGACCAGCCCCAGCATTTT. It is translated as CVSSSRKGGDQPQHF.